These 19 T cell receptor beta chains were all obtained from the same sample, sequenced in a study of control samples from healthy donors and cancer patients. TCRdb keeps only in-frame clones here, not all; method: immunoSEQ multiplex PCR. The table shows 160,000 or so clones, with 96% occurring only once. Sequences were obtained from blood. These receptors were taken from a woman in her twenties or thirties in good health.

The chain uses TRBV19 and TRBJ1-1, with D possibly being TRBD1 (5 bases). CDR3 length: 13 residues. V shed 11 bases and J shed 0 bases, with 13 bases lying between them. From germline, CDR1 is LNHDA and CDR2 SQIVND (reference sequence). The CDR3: CAALGAMNTEAFF. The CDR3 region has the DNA TGTGCCGCACTTGGGGCCATGAACACTGAAGCTTTCTTT.

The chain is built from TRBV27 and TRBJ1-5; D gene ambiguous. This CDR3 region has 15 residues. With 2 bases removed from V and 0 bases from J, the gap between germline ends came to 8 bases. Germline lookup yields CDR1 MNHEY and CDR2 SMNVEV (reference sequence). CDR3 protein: CASSLGQNSNQPQHF. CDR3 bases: TGTGCCAGCAGTTTAGGGCAGAATAGCAATCAGCCCCAGCATTTT.

The CDR3 DNA follows: TGTGCCAGCAGTTTATGGACCCAGGCTTCCAAAGAGACCCAGTACTTC. This translates into CASSLWTQASKETQYF. The chain combines TRBV28 with TRBJ2-5; no reliable D call. Germline V gene data show CDR1 as MDHEN and CDR2 as SYDVKM. Between the trimmed V and J ends, which lost 0 bases and 3 bases, there was a span of 14 bases. The CDR3 loop spans 16 amino acids.

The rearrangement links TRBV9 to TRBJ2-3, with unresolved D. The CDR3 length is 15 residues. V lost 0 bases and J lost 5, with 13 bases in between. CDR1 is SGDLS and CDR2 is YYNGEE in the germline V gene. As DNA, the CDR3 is TGTGCCAGCAGCGTAGGTAGCTCTAGGGTAGATACGCAGTATTTT. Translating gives CASSVGSSRVDTQYF.

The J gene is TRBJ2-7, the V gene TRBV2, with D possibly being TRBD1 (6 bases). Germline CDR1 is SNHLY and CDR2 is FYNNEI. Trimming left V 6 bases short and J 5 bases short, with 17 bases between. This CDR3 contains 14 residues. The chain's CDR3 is CASSLQGRLDEQYF. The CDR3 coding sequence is TGTGCCAGCAGCTTACAGGGACGGTTGGACGAGCAGTACTTC. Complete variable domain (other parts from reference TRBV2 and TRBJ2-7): EPEVTQTPSHQVTQMGQEVILRCVPISNHLYFYWYRQILGQKVEFLVSFYNNEISEKSEIFDDQFSVERPDGSNFTLKIRSTKLEDSAMYFCASSLQGRLDEQYFGPGTRLTVT.

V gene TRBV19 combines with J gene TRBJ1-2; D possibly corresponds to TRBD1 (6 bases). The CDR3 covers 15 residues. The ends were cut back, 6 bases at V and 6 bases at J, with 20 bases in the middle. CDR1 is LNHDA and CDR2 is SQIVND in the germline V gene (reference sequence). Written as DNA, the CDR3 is TGTGCCAGTAGCCCTAGCGGGGGCGTAGTGGATGGCTACACCTTC. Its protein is CASSPSGGVVDGYTF. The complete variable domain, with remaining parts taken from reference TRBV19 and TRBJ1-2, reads DGGITQSPKYLFRKEGQNVTLSCEQNLNHDAMYWYRQDPGQGLRLIYYSQIVNDFQKGDIAEGYSVSREKKESFPLTVTSAQKNPTAFYLCASSPSGGVVDGYTFGSGTRLTVV.

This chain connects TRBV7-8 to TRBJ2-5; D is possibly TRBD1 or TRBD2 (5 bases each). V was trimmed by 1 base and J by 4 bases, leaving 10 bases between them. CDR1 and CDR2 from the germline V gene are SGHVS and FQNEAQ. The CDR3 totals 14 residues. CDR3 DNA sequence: TGTGCCAGCAGCTTAGGGGGGAATAGAGAGACCCAGTACTTC. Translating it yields CASSLGGNRETQYF.

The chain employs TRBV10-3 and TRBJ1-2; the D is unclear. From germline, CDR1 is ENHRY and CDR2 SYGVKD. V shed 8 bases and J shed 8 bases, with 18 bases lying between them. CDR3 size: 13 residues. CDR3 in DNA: TGTGCCATCGGCCCCGCGGGGAGTGGGGGCTACACCTTC. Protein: CAIGPAGSGGYTF.

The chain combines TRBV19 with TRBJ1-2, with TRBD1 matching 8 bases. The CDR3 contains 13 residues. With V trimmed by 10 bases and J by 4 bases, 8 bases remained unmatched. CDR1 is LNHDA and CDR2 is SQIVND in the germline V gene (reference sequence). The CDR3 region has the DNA TGTGCCATTGGGACAGGTAGTCCCTATGGCTACACCTTC. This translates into CAIGTGSPYGYTF.

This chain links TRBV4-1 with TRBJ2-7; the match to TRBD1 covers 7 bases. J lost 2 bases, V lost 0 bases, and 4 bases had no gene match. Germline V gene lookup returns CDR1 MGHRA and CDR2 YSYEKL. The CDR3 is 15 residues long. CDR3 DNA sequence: TGCGCCAGCAGCCAAGACGACAGGGTCGCCTACGAGCAGTACTTC. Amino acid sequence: CASSQDDRVAYEQYF.

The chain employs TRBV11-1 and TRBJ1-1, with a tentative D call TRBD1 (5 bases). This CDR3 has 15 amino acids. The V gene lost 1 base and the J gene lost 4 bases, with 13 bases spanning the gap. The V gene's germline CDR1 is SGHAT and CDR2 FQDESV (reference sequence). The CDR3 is CASSLEWGLSTEAFF. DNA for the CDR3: TGTGCCAGCAGCTTAGAATGGGGACTATCCACTGAAGCTTTCTTT.

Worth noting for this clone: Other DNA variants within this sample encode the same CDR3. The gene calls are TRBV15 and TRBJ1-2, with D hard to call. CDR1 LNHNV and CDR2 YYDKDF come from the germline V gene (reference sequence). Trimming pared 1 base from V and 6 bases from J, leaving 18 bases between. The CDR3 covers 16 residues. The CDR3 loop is CATSRGRRGRDDGYTF. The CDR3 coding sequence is TGTGCCACCAGCAGAGGCAGGCGGGGAAGGGATGATGGCTACACCTTC.

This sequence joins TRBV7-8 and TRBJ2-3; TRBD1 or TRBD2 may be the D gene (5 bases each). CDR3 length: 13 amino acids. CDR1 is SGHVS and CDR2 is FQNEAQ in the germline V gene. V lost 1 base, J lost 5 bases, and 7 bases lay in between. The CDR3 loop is CASSLVGVDTQYF. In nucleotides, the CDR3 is TGTGCCAGCAGCTTAGTGGGGGTAGATACGCAGTATTTT. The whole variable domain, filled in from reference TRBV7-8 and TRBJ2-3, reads GAGVSQSPRYKVAKRGQDVALRCDPISGHVSLFWYQQALGQGPEFLTYFQNEAQLDKSGLPSDRFFAERPEGSVSTLKIQRTQQEDSAVYLCASSLVGVDTQYFGPGTRLTVL.

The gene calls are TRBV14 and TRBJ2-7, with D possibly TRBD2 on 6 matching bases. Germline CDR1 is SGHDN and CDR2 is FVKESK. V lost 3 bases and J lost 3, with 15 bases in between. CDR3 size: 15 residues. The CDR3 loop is CASSQVWGDLYEQYF. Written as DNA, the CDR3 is TGTGCCAGCAGCCAGGTTTGGGGGGACCTCTACGAGCAGTACTTC.

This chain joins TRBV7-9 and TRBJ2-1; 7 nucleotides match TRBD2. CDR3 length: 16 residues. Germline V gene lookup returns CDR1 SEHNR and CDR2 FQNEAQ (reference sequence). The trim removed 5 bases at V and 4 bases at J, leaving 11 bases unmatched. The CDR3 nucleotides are TGTGCCAGCAGCCTGGGGGTAGCGGGTTCTTACAATGAGCAGTTCTTC. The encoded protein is CASSLGVAGSYNEQFF.

The CDR3 region has the DNA TGCGCCAGCAGCCTAAGGACAGGTCCGAACACTGAAGCTTTCTTT. It specifies CASSLRTGPNTEAFF. The chain recombines TRBV4-1 with TRBJ1-1; 7 bases line up with TRBD1. J gave up 1 base and V 4 bases, and 6 bases lay outside the gene matches. Germline CDR1 MGHRA, CDR2 YSYEKL. The CDR3 runs 15 residues.

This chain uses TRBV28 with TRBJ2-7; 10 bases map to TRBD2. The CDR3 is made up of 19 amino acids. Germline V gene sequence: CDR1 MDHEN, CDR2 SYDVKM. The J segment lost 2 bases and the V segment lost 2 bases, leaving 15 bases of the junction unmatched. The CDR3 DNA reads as TGTGCCAGCAGTTTACCAGCGGGAGGGCGGGCACTGGCCACCTACGAGCAGTACTTC. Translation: CASSLPAGGRALATYEQYF.

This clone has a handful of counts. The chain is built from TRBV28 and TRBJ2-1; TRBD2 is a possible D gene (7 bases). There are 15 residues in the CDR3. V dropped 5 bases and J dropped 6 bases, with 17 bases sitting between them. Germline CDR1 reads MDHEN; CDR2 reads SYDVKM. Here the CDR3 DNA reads TGTGCCAGCAGTGCCGGGGGGCAGGGTATCAATGAGCAGTTCTTC. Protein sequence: CASSAGGQGINEQFF. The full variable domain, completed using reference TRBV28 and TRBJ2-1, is DVKVTQSSRYLVKRTGEKVFLECVQDMDHENMFWYRQDPGLGLRLIYFSYDVKMKEKGDIPEGYSVSREKKERFSLILESASTNQTSMYLCASSAGGQGINEQFFGPGTRLTVL.

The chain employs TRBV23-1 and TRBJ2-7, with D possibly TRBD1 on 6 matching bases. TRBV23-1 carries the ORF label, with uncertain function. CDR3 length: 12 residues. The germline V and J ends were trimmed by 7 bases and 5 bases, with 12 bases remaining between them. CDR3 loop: CASTTGLHEQYF. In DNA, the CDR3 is TGCGCCAGCACTACAGGGTTGCACGAGCAGTACTTC.